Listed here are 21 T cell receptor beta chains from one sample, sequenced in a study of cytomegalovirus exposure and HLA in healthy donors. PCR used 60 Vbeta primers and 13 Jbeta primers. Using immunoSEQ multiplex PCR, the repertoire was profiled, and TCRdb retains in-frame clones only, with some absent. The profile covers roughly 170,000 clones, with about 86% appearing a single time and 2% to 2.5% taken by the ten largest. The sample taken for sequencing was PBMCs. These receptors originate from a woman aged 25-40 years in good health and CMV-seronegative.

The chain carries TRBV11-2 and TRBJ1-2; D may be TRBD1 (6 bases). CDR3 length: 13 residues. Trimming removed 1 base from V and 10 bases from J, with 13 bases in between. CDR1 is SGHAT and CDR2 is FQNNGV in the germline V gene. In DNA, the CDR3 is TGTGCCAGCAGCTTAGCTGAGGGGGGGGCCTACACCTTC. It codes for CASSLAEGGAYTF.

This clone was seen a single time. CDR3 residues: CASRDSDTEAFF. CDR3 in DNA: TGTGCCAGCCGGGACAGTGACACTGAAGCTTTCTTT. This sequence joins TRBV2 and TRBJ1-1; 7 bases agree with TRBD1. The germline V gene encodes CDR1 SNHLY and CDR2 FYNNEI. The CDR3 consists of 12 residues. V shed 8 bases and J 3 bases; nucleotides not matched to a gene: 3.

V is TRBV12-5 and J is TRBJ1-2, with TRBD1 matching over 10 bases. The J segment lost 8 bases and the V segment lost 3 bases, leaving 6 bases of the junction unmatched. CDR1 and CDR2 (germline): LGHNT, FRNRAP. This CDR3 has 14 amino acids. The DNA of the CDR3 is TGTGCTAGTGGTTTTGACAGGGGGCGCGAAGGCTACACCTTC. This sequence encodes CASGFDRGREGYTF.

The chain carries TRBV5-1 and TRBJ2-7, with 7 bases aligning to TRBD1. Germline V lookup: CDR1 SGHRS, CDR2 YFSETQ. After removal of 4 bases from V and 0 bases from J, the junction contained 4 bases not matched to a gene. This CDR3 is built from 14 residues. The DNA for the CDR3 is TGCGCCAGCAGCATAGGACAGGACTCCTACGAGCAGTACTTC. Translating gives CASSIGQDSYEQYF.

The CDR3, as DNA: TGCGCCAGCAGCTCCCAGGCAGGGAAAGAGACCCAGTACTTC. Translated: CASSSQAGKETQYF. The chain links TRBV5-1 to TRBJ2-5, with a tentative D call TRBD1 (5 bases). Germline V lookup: CDR1 SGHRS, CDR2 YFSETQ. The CDR3 loop spans 14 amino acids. V was shortened by 3 bases and J by 3 bases, with 12 bases between the two germline ends.

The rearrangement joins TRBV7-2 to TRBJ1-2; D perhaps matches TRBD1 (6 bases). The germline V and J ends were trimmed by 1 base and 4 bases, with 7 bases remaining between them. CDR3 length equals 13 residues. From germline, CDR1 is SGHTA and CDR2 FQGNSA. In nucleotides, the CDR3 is TGTGCCAGCAGCTTAGGGACAGTCTATGGCTACACCTTC. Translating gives CASSLGTVYGYTF.

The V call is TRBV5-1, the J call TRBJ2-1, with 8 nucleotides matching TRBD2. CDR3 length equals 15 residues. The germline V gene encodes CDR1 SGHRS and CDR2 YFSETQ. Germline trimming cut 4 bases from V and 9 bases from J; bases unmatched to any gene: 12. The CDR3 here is CASSMNVGAGGEQFF. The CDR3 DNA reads TGCGCCAGCAGCATGAATGTGGGTGCGGGGGGTGAGCAGTTCTTC.

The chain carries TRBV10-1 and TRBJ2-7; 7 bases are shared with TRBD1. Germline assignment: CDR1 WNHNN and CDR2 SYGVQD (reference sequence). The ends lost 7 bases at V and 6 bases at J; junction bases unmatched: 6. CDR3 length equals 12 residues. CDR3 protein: CASIDRDPEQYF. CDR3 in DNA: TGCGCCAGCATTGACAGGGATCCCGAGCAGTACTTC.

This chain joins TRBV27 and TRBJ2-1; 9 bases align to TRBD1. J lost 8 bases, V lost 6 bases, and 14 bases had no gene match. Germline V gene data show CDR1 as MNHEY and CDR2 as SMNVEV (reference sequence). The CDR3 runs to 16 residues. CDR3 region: CASRQPPGQGIDEQFF. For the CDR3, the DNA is TGTGCCAGCAGGCAACCTCCGGGACAGGGAATCGATGAGCAGTTCTTC.

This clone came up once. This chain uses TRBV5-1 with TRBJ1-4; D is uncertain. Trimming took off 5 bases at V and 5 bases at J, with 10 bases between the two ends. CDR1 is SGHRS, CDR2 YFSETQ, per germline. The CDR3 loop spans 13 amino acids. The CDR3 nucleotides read TGCGCCAGCAGTGTACAGTTAAATGAAAAACTGTTTTTT. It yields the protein CASSVQLNEKLFF.

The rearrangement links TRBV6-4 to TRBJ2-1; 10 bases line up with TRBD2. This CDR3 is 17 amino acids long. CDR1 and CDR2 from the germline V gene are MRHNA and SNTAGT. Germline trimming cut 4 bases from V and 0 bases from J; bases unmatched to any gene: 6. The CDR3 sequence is CASSVLAGSRSYNEQFF. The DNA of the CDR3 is TGTGCCAGCAGTGTACTAGCGGGAAGTCGCTCCTACAATGAGCAGTTCTTC.

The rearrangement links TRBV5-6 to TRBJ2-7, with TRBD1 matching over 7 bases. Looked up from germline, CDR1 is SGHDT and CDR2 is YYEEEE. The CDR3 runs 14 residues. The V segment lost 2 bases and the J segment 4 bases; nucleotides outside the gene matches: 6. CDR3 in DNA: TGTGCCAGCAGCTTATTGGACAGGCCTTACGAGCAGTACTTC. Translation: CASSLLDRPYEQYF.

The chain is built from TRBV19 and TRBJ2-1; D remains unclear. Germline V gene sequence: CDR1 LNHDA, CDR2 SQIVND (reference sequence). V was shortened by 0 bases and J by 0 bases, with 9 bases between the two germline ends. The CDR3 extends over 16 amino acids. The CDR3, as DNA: TGTGCCAGTAGTATAGACAGTAGCTTCTCCTACAATGAGCAGTTCTTC. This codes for CASSIDSSFSYNEQFF.

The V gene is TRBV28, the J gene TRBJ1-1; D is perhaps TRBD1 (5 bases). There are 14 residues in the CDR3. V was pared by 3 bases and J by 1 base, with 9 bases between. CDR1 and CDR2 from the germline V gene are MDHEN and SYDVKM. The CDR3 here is CASSLVTENTEAFF. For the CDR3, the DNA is TGTGCCAGCAGTTTGGTGACAGAGAACACTGAAGCTTTCTTT.

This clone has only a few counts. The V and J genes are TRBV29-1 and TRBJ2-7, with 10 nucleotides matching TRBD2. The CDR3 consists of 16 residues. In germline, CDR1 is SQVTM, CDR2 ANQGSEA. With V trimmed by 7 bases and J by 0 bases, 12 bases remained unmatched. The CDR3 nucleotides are TGCAGCGCCCGAAGAGGGAGCGGGAGGGGCTCCTACGAGCAGTACTTC. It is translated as CSARRGSGRGSYEQYF.

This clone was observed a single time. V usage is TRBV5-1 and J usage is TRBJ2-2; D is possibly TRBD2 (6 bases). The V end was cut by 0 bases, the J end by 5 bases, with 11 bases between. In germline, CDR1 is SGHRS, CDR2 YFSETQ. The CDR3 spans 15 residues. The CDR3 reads CASSLGVGGTGELFF. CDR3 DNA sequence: TGCGCCAGCAGCTTGGGGGTCGGGGGAACCGGGGAGCTGTTTTTT.

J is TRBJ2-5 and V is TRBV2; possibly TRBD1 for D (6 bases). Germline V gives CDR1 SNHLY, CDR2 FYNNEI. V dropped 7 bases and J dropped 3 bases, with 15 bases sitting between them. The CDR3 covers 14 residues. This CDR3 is CASKAGRGKETQYF. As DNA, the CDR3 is TGTGCCAGCAAGGCCGGCAGGGGTAAAGAGACCCAGTACTTC. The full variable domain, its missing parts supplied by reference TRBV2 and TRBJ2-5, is EPEVTQTPSHQVTQMGQEVILRCVPISNHLYFYWYRQILGQKVEFLVSFYNNEISEKSEIFDDQFSVERPDGSNFTLKIRSTKLEDSAMYFCASKAGRGKETQYFGPGTRLLVL.

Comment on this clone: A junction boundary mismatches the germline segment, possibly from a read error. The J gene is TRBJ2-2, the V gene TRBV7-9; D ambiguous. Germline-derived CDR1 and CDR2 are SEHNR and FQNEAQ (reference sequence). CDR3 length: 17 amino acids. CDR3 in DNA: TGTTCCAGCAGCTTAGTTTGGGCGAACCCGAACACCGGGGAGCTGTTTTTT. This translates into CSSSLVWANPNTGELFF.

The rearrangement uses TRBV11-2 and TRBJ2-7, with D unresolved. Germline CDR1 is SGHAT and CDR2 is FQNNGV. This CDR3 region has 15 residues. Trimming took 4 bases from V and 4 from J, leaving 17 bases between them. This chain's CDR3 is CASSSPVTALYEQYF. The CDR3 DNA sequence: TGTGCCAGCAGCTCCCCGGTCACCGCCCTTTACGAGCAGTACTTC.

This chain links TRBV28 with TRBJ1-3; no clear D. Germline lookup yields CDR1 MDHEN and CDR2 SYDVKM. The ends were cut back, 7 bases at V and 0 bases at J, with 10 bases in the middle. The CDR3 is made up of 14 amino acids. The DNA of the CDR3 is TGTGCCAGCACCTGGGCCACCTCTGGAAACACCATATATTTT. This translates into CASTWATSGNTIYF.

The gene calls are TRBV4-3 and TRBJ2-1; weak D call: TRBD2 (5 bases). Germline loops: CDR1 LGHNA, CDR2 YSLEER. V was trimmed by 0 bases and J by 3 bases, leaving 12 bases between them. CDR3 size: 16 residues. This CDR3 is CASSQDEGGHYNEQFF. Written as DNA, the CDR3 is TGCGCCAGCAGCCAAGATGAAGGCGGGCACTACAATGAGCAGTTCTTC.